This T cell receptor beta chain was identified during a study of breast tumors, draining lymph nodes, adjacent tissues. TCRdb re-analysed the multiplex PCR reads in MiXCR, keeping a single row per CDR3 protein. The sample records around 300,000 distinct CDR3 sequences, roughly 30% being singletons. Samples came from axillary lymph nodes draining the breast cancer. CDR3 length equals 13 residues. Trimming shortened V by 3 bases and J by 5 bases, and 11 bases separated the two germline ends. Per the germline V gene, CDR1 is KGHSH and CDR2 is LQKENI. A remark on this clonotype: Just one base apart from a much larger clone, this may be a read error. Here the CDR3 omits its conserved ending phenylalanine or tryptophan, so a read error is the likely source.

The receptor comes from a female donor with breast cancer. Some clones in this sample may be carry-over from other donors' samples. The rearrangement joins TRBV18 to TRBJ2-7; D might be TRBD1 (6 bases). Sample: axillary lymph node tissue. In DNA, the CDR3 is TGTGCCAGCTCACCGGACAGCCCTAACGAGCAGTACCTC. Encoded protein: CASSPDSPNEQYL.